This TCR beta chain was found in a study of T cell clones after liver transplantation. Overall study: Standard immunosuppression, with no induction, continued until 12-24 months after transplant.

This CDR3 comprises 12 residues. V was cut by 4 bases and J by 9 bases, with 12 bases left in between. Germline V gene sequence: CDR1 LNHDA, CDR2 SQIVND (reference sequence). Assay: immunoSEQ multiplex PCR; the TCRdb copy retains only in-frame clones and omits some. The sample carries tens of thousands of clones, approximately 82% recorded once. Concerning this clone itself: Its antigen remains unknown.

Study results and caveats: Graft donor-reactive T cells may have migrated into the graft rather than being deleted.

The clonotype was recovered from a human patient who received a liver transplant. Some T cells may trace back to the graft donor. Material: CD4+ T cells from blood, obtained at the 22-month timepoint. The chain couples TRBV19 to TRBJ1-2, with D hard to call. Here the CDR3 reads CASSTTEISYTF. As DNA, the CDR3 is TGTGCCAGTAGTACCACAGAGATCAGCTACACCTTC.